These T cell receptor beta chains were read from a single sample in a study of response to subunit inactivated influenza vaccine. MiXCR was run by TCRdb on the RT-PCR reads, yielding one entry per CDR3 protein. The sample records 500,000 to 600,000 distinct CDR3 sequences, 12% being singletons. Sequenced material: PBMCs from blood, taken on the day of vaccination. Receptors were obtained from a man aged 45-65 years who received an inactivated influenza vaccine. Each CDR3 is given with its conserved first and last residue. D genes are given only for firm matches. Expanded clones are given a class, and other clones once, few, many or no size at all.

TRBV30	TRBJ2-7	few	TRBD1	TGTGCCTGGGGGACAGGAACGATTTACGAGCAGTACTTC	CAWGTGTIYEQYF
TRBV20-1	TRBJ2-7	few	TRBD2	TGCAGTGCTAGAACTATAGCGGGGGGGCCGGTCTCCGCCACCTACGAGCAGTACTTC	CSARTIAGGPVSATYEQYF
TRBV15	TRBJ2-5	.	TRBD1	TGTGCCACCAGCAGAACCAGGGGACAGGGCCAAGAGACCCAGTACTTC	CATSRTRGQGQETQYF
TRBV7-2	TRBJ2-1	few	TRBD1	TGTGCCAGCAGCTTAGGTGGCAGGGGGCGCAGAAATGAGCAGTTCTTC	CASSLGGRGRRNEQFF
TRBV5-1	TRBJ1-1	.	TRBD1	TGCGCCAGCAGGTCGACAGGGGTGGGGAGCACTGAAGCTTTCTTT	CASRSTGVGSTEAFF
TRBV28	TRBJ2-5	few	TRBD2	TGTGCCAGCAGTTTTCTAGCGGGGGATCAGAGAGAGACCCAGTACTTC	CASSFLAGDQRETQYF
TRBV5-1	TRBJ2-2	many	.	TGCGCCAGCAGCTTCCGGGCACAGGACGCCTGGACCGGGGAGCTGTTTTTT	CASSFRAQDAWTGELFF
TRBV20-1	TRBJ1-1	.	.	TGCAGTGCTGTTTCCGGGGAAACCTTGAACACTGAAGCTTTCTTT	CSAVSGETLNTEAFF
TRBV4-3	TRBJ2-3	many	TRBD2	TGCGCCAGCAGCCTGGGACTAGCGGGGGGCCCTAGCACAGATACGCAGTATTTT	CASSLGLAGGPSTDTQYF
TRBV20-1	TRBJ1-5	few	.	TGCAGTGCTACCAAGGTCGCAGGGGGCAATCAGCCCCAGCATTTT	CSATKVAGGNQPQHF
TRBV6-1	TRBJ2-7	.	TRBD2	TGTGCCAGCCGAGGACTAGCGGGGACCGGGAGCTCCTACGAGCAGTACTTC	CASRGLAGTGSSYEQYF
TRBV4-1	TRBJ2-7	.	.	TGCGCCAGCAGCCAAGACATCGGGGACTACGAGCAGTACTTC	CASSQDIGDYEQYF
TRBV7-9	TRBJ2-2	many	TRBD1	TGTGCCAGCAGCCCGGACAGGGATAACGGGGAGCTGTTTTTT	CASSPDRDNGELFF
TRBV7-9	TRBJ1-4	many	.	TGTGCCAGCAGCCTGAGCCAGGGAAGAGTCGAAAAACTGTTTTTT	CASSLSQGRVEKLFF
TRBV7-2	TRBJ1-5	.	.	TGTGCCAGCAGCGATACAGAAAGTTATAGCAATCAGCCCCAGCATTTT	CASSDTESYSNQPQHF
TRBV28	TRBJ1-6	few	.	TGTGCCAGCAGTCCGCCCTCAGGGAGCTCCTATAATTCACCCCTCCACTTT	CASSPPSGSSYNSPLHF
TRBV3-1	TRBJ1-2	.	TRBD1	TGTGCCAGCAGCCGAACGCCGGCGACAGGGGGCTATGGCTACACCTTC	CASSRTPATGGYGYTF
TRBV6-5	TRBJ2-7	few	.	TGTGCCAGCAGCGCGGGACAATACGAGCAGTACTTC	CASSAGQYEQYF
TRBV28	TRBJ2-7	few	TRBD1	TGTGCCAGCAGTTTGACAGGGTCAGTATACGAGCAGTACTTC	CASSLTGSVYEQYF
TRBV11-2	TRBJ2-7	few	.	TGTGCCAGCAGCTCCGTAAGGGCTCTCTACGAGCAGTACTTC	CASSSVRALYEQYF
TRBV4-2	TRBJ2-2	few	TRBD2	TGTGCCAGCAGCCAAGAAGTAGCGGGATCATACACCGGGGAGCTGTTTTTT	CASSQEVAGSYTGELFF
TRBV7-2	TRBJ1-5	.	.	TGTGCCAGCAGCTCAATCACCCATCAGCCCCAGCATTTT	CASSSITHQPQHF
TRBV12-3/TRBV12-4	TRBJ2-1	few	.	TGTGCCAGCAGTTTACTGGCAGGGACGGGGAGGAATGAGCAGTTCTTC	CASSLLAGTGRNEQFF
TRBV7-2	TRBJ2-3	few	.	TGTGCCAGCATCGGGCAGGGAGGCAGCACAGATACGCAGTATTTT	CASIGQGGSTDTQYF
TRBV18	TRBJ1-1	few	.	TGTGCCAGCTCAACCTCTGTGGACGGTAACACTGAAGCTTTCTTT	CASSTSVDGNTEAFF
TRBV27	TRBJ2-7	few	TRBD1	TGTGCCAGCAGTATCAGGGGGCGGATCCCCTACGAGCAGTACTTC	CASSIRGRIPYEQYF
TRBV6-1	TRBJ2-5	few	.	TGTGCCAGCATAAAGGGGGAAGAGACCCAGTACTTC	CASIKGEETQYF
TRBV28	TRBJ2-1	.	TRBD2	TGTGCCAGCAGTTTAAGGGAGGGCTCCTACAATGAGCAGTTCTTC	CASSLREGSYNEQFF
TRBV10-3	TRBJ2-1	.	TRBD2	TGTGCCATCAGTGACCCACTAGAGCGGGGGCACTCCTACAATGAGCAGTTCTTC	CAISDPLERGHSYNEQFF
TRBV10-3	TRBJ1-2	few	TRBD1	TGTGCCATCAGTGAGGGACAGGGGCTTAACTATGGCTACACCTTC	CAISEGQGLNYGYTF
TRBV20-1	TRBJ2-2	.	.	TGCAGTGCTAGACCTGGGCGGGTAGGGTCCGACACCGGGGAGCTGTTTTTT	CSARPGRVGSDTGELFF